These 29 T cell receptor beta chains originate from one sample sequenced in a study of blood T cell repertoires in COVID-19. Sequencing used immunoSEQ multiplex PCR; TCRdb keeps in-frame clones, though not all of them. This sample has roughly 340,000 clones; around 86% occur once, and the top ten carry around 6%. The sample comprised peripheral blood. The receptors originated from a woman aged 45-60 years with COVID-19, enrolled during active disease.

For this clone: Given a much more abundant clone one base away, this may be a read error. The same CDR3 arises from other DNA sequences in this sample as well. This chain links TRBV30 with TRBJ1-1; perhaps TRBD1 as D (6 bases). CDR1 is GTSNPN, CDR2 SVGIG, per germline (reference sequence). The CDR3 loop spans 13 amino acids. V lost 3 bases and J 1 base, leaving 9 bases between the germline ends. The CDR3 spells CAWSPGQNTEAFF. The CDR3 region has the DNA TGTGCCTGGAGCCCGGGACAGAACACTGAAGCTTTCTTT.

The chain carries TRBV4-1 and TRBJ1-2; no clear D. The germline V gene encodes CDR1 MGHRA and CDR2 YSYEKL. V gave up 0 bases and J gave up 4 bases, with 9 bases separating them. The CDR3 has 14 residues. DNA of the CDR3: TGCGCCAGCAGCCAAGAGTCCAAGCGCTATGGCTACACCTTC. Amino acid sequence: CASSQESKRYGYTF.

The chain carries TRBV6-4 and TRBJ1-2, with 8 nucleotides matching TRBD1. V trimming: 3 bases; J trimming: 4 bases; junction bases outside the gene matches: 4. Germline CDR1 and CDR2: MRHNA and SNTAGT. CDR3 size: 14 residues. CDR3 sequence (DNA): TGTGCCAGCAGTGAGACAGGGGTTGGCTATGGCTACACCTTC. As protein: CASSETGVGYGYTF.

DNA of the CDR3: TGTGCCAGCAGCGGGACAGGGGTTTTTGAGCAGTTCTTC. Translated: CASSGTGVFEQFF. The chain employs TRBV27 and TRBJ2-1; TRBD1 matches 10 bases. J gave up 9 bases and V 6 bases, and 5 bases lay outside the gene matches. From germline, CDR1 is MNHEY and CDR2 SMNVEV (reference sequence). The CDR3 runs 13 residues.

This clone was detected once. The chain joins TRBV11-3 to TRBJ1-4; no clear D gene. The CDR3 is made up of 15 amino acids. The germline gives CDR1 SGHNT, CDR2 YENEEA. V was cut by 0 bases and J by 7 bases, with 12 bases left in between. As DNA, the CDR3 is TGTGCCAGCAGCTTAGATTACGCTCTAGGTGAAAAACTGTTTTTT. Translating gives CASSLDYALGEKLFF.

The chain joins TRBV10-3 to TRBJ2-3, with 8 bases fitting TRBD1. Germline CDR1 ENHRY, CDR2 SYGVKD. V shed 8 bases and J 4 bases; nucleotides not matched to a gene: 23. This CDR3 is built from 19 residues. CDR3 sequence (DNA): TGTGCCATCTATAGTGGACAGGGTCTGACCATGGAGGGTCCAGATACGCAGTATTTT. Protein sequence: CAIYSGQGLTMEGPDTQYF.

Regarding this clone: Other DNA sequences of this sample code for an identical CDR3. The gene calls are TRBV4-2 and TRBJ1-3, with unresolved D. The germline V gene has CDR1 LGHNA and CDR2 YNFKEQ. CDR3 length: 15 amino acids. Trimming pared 1 base from V and 0 bases from J, leaving 7 bases between. This CDR3 is CASSQVQSSGNTIYF. The CDR3 coding sequence is TGTGCCAGCAGCCAAGTACAGAGCTCTGGAAACACCATATATTTT.

The chain combines TRBV14 with TRBJ2-3; tentatively, D is TRBD2 (6 bases). Deletions cut 6 bases from V and 11 bases from J, with 15 bases between. Germline values: CDR1 SGHDN, CDR2 FVKESK. There are 12 residues in the CDR3. The CDR3 region has the DNA TGTGCCAGCAGTCCCGGGACTTCTAAGCAGTATTTT. Protein: CASSPGTSKQYF.

The chain couples TRBV5-1 to TRBJ1-1; D not resolved. The CDR3 has 14 residues. Between the trimmed V and J ends, which lost 3 bases and 1 base, there was a span of 10 bases. Germline V gene sequence: CDR1 SGHRS, CDR2 YFSETQ. The DNA of the CDR3 is TGCGCCAGCAGCTCAGCGCCGGCGAACACTGAAGCTTTCTTT. Protein: CASSSAPANTEAFF.

The rearrangement joins TRBV3-1 (or the pseudogene TRBV3-2) to TRBJ1-5, with D hard to call. This CDR3 spans 13 amino acids. The V gene lost 0 bases and the J gene lost 5 bases, with 5 bases spanning the gap. Looked up from germline, CDR1 is LGHDT and CDR2 is YNNKEL (reference sequence). CDR3 DNA sequence: TGTGCCAGCAGCCAAGATCGGGATCAGCCCCAGCATTTT. The encoded protein is CASSQDRDQPQHF.

The genes are TRBV2 and TRBJ2-3, with D possibly being TRBD1 (6 bases). Germline V gives CDR1 SNHLY, CDR2 FYNNEI. The CDR3 sequence is 13 residues long. Trimming left V 8 bases short and J 3 bases short, with 12 bases between. This chain's CDR3 is CASSQGLTDTQYF. CDR3 nucleotides: TGTGCCAGCTCACAGGGTTTGACAGATACGCAGTATTTT. Supplemented by reference TRBV2 and TRBJ2-3, the full variable domain reads EPEVTQTPSHQVTQMGQEVILRCVPISNHLYFYWYRQILGQKVEFLVSFYNNEISEKSEIFDDQFSVERPDGSNFTLKIRSTKLEDSAMYFCASSQGLTDTQYFGPGTRLTVL.

The chain uses TRBV19 and TRBJ2-5; TRBD2 matches at 10 bases. The junction had 17 bases not matched to a gene; V was cut back by 9 bases and J by 4 bases. There are 17 residues in the CDR3. In germline, CDR1 is LNHDA, CDR2 SQIVND (reference sequence). This CDR3 reads CASRQGSSGRASETQYF. The CDR3, as DNA: TGTGCCAGCCGACAGGGGTCCAGCGGGAGGGCATCAGAGACCCAGTACTTC.

The chain is built from TRBV18 and TRBJ2-1; 10 positions match TRBD2. Germline V gives CDR1 KGHSH, CDR2 LQKENI. V lost 0 bases to trimming and J lost 6 bases; unmatched junction nucleotides: 2. The CDR3 covers 15 residues. The CDR3 nucleotides are TGTGCCAGCTCACCACCGGGACTAGCGACCAATGAGCAGTTCTTC. Residues: CASSPPGLATNEQFF.

The V and J genes are TRBV5-1 and TRBJ1-4, with 12 positions matching TRBD1. The CDR3 loop spans 18 amino acids. Germline CDR1 is SGHRS and CDR2 is YFSETQ. J lost 4 bases, V lost 3 bases, and 10 bases had no gene match. The CDR3: CASSSGTGGAGGNEKLFF. The CDR3 DNA reads TGCGCCAGCAGCTCCGGGACAGGGGGCGCCGGGGGTAATGAAAAACTGTTTTTT.

The chain is built from TRBV20-1 and TRBJ2-3; D ambiguous. Trimming removed 3 bases from V and 2 bases from J, with 12 bases in between. CDR1 and CDR2 from the germline V gene are DFQATT and SNEGSKA (reference sequence). CDR3 length equals 14 residues. CDR3 sequence: CSASLNRYTDTQYF. CDR3 DNA sequence: TGCAGTGCTAGTTTAAACAGATACACAGATACGCAGTATTTT.

The J gene is TRBJ2-5, the V gene TRBV5-6, with TRBD1 matching 9 bases. This CDR3 comprises 12 residues. Germline lookup yields CDR1 SGHDT and CDR2 YYEEEE. Trimming took 5 bases from V and 13 from J; bases not matched to a gene: 9. CDR3 sequence reads: CASRGQGKFVYF. CDR3 DNA sequence: TGTGCCAGCAGGGGACAGGGAAAATTCGTGTACTTC.

V and J are TRBV29-1 and TRBJ2-7; 13 bases are a match to TRBD2. V lost 8 bases, J lost 7 bases, and 11 bases stayed unmatched. CDR3 size: 14 residues. Germline assignment: CDR1 SQVTM and CDR2 ANQGSEA. The CDR3 DNA sequence: TGCAGCATCCGGACTAGCGGGAGCTGGAGGGAGCAGTACTTC. As protein: CSIRTSGSWREQYF.

The chain uses TRBV19 and TRBJ2-2; D ambiguous. Trimming pared 7 bases from V and 0 bases from J, leaving 6 bases between. Germline-derived CDR1 and CDR2 are LNHDA and SQIVND (reference sequence). CDR3 length: 13 residues. The CDR3 DNA sequence: TGTGCCAGTACGGGTCCGAACACCGGGGAGCTGTTTTTT. It translates to CASTGPNTGELFF.

V is TRBV18 and J is TRBJ1-2; maybe TRBD1 (6 bases). Germline V gene lookup returns CDR1 KGHSH and CDR2 LQKENI. CDR3 size: 14 residues. The germline V and J ends were trimmed by 6 bases and 3 bases, with 14 bases remaining between them. The CDR3 here is CASSNLDSYYGYTF. In DNA, the CDR3 is TGTGCCAGCTCGAACCTGGACAGTTACTATGGCTACACCTTC.

The chain has TRBV19 and TRBJ2-1; 9 positions match TRBD1. CDR1 and CDR2 from the germline V gene are LNHDA and SQIVND (reference sequence). The CDR3 length is 15 residues. V lost 1 base and J lost 9; bases outside the gene matches: 7. In DNA, the CDR3 is TGTGCCAGTAGTATAGCGGGACAGGGAATTTCTGAGCAGTTCTTC. Translation gives CASSIAGQGISEQFF. The full variable domain, completed using reference TRBV19 and TRBJ2-1, is DGGITQSPKYLFRKEGQNVTLSCEQNLNHDAMYWYRQDPGQGLRLIYYSQIVNDFQKGDIAEGYSVSREKKESFPLTVTSAQKNPTAFYLCASSIAGQGISEQFFGPGTRLTVL.

DNA of the CDR3: TGTGCCAGCAGTTTATCGATGGGGACAGGGGGAAAACTGTTTTTT. Protein: CASSLSMGTGGKLFF. This chain joins TRBV27 and TRBJ1-4; 11 nucleotides match TRBD1. The CDR3 has 15 residues. CDR1 and CDR2 (germline): MNHEY, SMNVEV (reference sequence). After removal of 0 bases from V and 10 bases from J, the junction contained 4 bases not matched to a gene.

The CDR3 bases are TGTGCCAGCAGCTTAGGGCAGGGGCCAGATACGCAGTATTTT. Translated, it gives CASSLGQGPDTQYF. The chain combines TRBV11-3 with TRBJ2-3; TRBD1 is a possible D gene (6 bases). This CDR3 has 14 amino acids. The germline V gene encodes CDR1 SGHNT and CDR2 YENEEA. V was pared by 1 base and J by 4 bases, with 9 bases between.

The gene calls are TRBV6-6 and TRBJ2-1; 10 bases are a match to TRBD1. The V gene's germline CDR1 is MNHNY and CDR2 SVGAGI (reference sequence). After removal of 7 bases from V and 4 bases from J, the junction contained 7 bases not matched to a gene. The CDR3 is 15 amino acids. The CDR3 DNA follows: TGTGCCAGCACTCAACCGGGACAGGGGTACAATGAGCAGTTCTTC. It encodes CASTQPGQGYNEQFF.

The V gene is TRBV12-5, the J gene TRBJ2-1; D not resolved. Trimming cost V 3 bases and J 6 bases, with 15 bases left between them. The CDR3 has 15 amino acids. Looked up from germline, CDR1 is LGHNT and CDR2 is FRNRAP. The CDR3 nucleotides read TGTGCTAGTGGTTTTAGCCAGCTTACTTCCAATGAGCAGTTCTTC. Its protein is CASGFSQLTSNEQFF.

The V call is TRBV30, the J call TRBJ1-1, with D unclear. The CDR3 loop spans 14 amino acids. Germline-derived CDR1 and CDR2 are GTSNPN and SVGIG (reference sequence). V was shortened by 0 bases and J by 4 bases, with 12 bases between the two germline ends. The CDR3, as DNA: TGTGCCTGGAGTGTACTTATACGGTTCACTGAAGCTTTCTTT. The encoded protein is CAWSVLIRFTEAFF.

The rearrangement links TRBV19 to TRBJ1-1; 8 bases line up with TRBD1. The CDR3 has 14 amino acids. V gave up 2 bases and J gave up 4 bases; unmatched junction bases: 3. CDR1 is LNHDA and CDR2 is SQIVND in the germline V gene (reference sequence). CDR3 nucleotides: TGTGCCAGTAGTATAACGACAGGGGCCACTGAAGCTTTCTTT. Translated, it gives CASSITTGATEAFF. The full variable domain, rest sourced from reference TRBV19 and TRBJ1-1, is DGGITQSPKYLFRKEGQNVTLSCEQNLNHDAMYWYRQDPGQGLRLIYYSQIVNDFQKGDIAEGYSVSREKKESFPLTVTSAQKNPTAFYLCASSITTGATEAFFGQGTRLTVV.

This clone has just a few counts. V is TRBV6-1 and J is TRBJ1-5, with D possibly matching TRBD1 (5 bases). Trimming pared 6 bases from V and 11 bases from J, leaving 14 bases between. Germline CDR1 and CDR2: MNHNS and SASEGT. This CDR3 is built from 12 residues. The CDR3 DNA reads TGTGCCAGCAGCCGGGAGAAAGGGGCCCAGCATTTT. This sequence encodes CASSREKGAQHF.

This clone was seen a few times. The genes are TRBV5-1 and TRBJ1-4; no definite D call. The V end lost 0 bases, the J end lost 4 bases, and 13 bases lay between the germline ends. Germline CDR1 and CDR2: SGHRS and YFSETQ. The CDR3 runs to 16 residues. The CDR3: CASSLGSLGGNEKLFF. CDR3 nucleotide sequence: TGCGCCAGCAGCTTGGGATCTCTAGGCGGTAATGAAAAACTGTTTTTT.

The chain uses TRBV24-1 and TRBJ1-2; TRBD1 agrees at 7 bases. V dropped 2 bases and J dropped 4; count of bases not matched to a gene: 21. The germline V gene encodes CDR1 KGHDR and CDR2 SFDVKD. This CDR3 spans 20 amino acids. The CDR3 nucleotides are TGTGCCACCAGTGATTCAACCCCAAGACAGGGAGCTTCAATTTTCTATGGCTACACCTTC. It encodes CATSDSTPRQGASIFYGYTF.